Each of the 32 T cell receptor beta chains below was sequenced from the same sample in a study of blood T cell repertoires in COVID-19. TCRdb keeps only in-frame clones here, not all; method: immunoSEQ multiplex PCR. The sample has fewer than 35,000 clones, about 90% seen once; the top ten hold just under 2%. Sequenced input: peripheral blood. The receptors here all came from a man in his fifties or sixties with active or convalescent COVID-19.

The gene calls are TRBV18 and TRBJ2-3; TRBD2 matches 10 bases. The length of the CDR3 is 16 residues. Germline loops: CDR1 KGHSH, CDR2 LQKENI. Trimming cost V 2 bases and J 5 bases; bases outside gene matches: 7. The CDR3 DNA reads TGTGCCAGCTCACCAGCTAGCGGGAGACTGGTAGATACGCAGTATTTT. As protein: CASSPASGRLVDTQYF.

This sequence joins TRBV28 and TRBJ1-4; D gene uncertain. The CDR3 length is 15 residues. The germline CDR1 and CDR2 sequences are MDHEN and SYDVKM. V lost 5 bases and J lost 0, with 10 bases in between. The CDR3 loop is CASSKTPPTNEKLFF. The DNA for the CDR3 is TGTGCCAGCAGTAAGACACCTCCAACTAATGAAAAACTGTTTTTT.

The chain joins TRBV9 to TRBJ2-1; D perhaps matches TRBD2 (5 bases). Germline values: CDR1 SGDLS, CDR2 YYNGEE. The CDR3 is 14 residues long. V was cut by 3 bases and J by 5 bases, with 12 bases left in between. The CDR3 region has the DNA TGTGCCAGCAGCGCTGTCGGGGTAAACAATGAGCAGTTCTTC. Its translation: CASSAVGVNNEQFF.

The chain uses TRBV10-1 and TRBJ1-1; no firm D call. CDR3 length: 15 residues. Germline V gene sequence: CDR1 WNHNN, CDR2 SYGVQD (reference sequence). Trimming took 3 bases from V and 3 from J, leaving 14 bases between them. Here the CDR3 DNA reads TGCGCCAGCAGTGACCACCTGGAGGGAGACACTGAAGCTTTCTTT. It encodes CASSDHLEGDTEAFF.

The rearrangement joins TRBV3-1 (or the pseudogene TRBV3-2) to TRBJ1-2; a weak D match, TRBD1 (5 bases). Germline loops: CDR1 LGHDT, CDR2 YNNKEL (reference sequence). Deletions cut 3 bases from V and 4 bases from J, with 12 bases between. The CDR3 extends over 14 amino acids. CDR3 in amino acids: CASSHPGVGYGYTF. CDR3 DNA sequence: TGTGCCAGCAGCCATCCGGGGGTAGGCTATGGCTACACCTTC.

This rearrangement joins TRBV20-1 to TRBJ2-1; no clear D gene. CDR3 size: 11 residues. Germline V gene sequence: CDR1 DFQATT, CDR2 SNEGSKA (reference sequence). V was pared by 2 bases and J by 6 bases, with 5 bases between. CDR3 amino acids: CSARRSNEQFF. The CDR3 DNA is TGCAGTGCTAGAAGGAGCAATGAGCAGTTCTTC.

This rearrangement joins TRBV7-2 to TRBJ2-5, with D possibly TRBD2 on 6 matching bases. The germline V and J ends were trimmed by 2 bases and 4 bases, with 11 bases remaining between them. The CDR3 consists of 14 residues. Germline V gene lookup returns CDR1 SGHTA and CDR2 FQGNSA. CDR3 loop: CASSLMAGPETQYF. The CDR3 coding sequence is TGTGCCAGCAGCTTAATGGCGGGACCAGAGACCCAGTACTTC.

CDR3 in amino acids: CASSIDGPGGNQETQYF. The CDR3 DNA follows: TGTGCCAGTAGTATAGATGGGCCAGGGGGCAACCAAGAGACCCAGTACTTC. The V gene is TRBV19, the J gene TRBJ2-5, with TRBD1 matching 8 bases. The CDR3 runs to 17 residues. Trimming at V came to 0 bases and at J to 0 bases, leaving 6 bases not matched to a gene. Germline values: CDR1 LNHDA, CDR2 SQIVND (reference sequence).

The V and J genes are TRBV24-1 and TRBJ1-1; possible D gene TRBD1, 5 bases. This CDR3 has 14 residues. Looked up from germline, CDR1 is KGHDR and CDR2 is SFDVKD. V was pared by 8 bases and J by 3 bases, with 15 bases between. The CDR3: CATMAAGGDTEAFF. The CDR3 nucleotides are TGTGCCACCATGGCGGCGGGGGGGGACACTGAAGCTTTCTTT.

The V gene is TRBV28, the J gene TRBJ2-7; the match to TRBD2 covers 7 bases. The germline gives CDR1 MDHEN, CDR2 SYDVKM. J gave up 4 bases and V 4 bases, and 10 bases lay outside the gene matches. The CDR3 is made up of 15 amino acids. The CDR3 nucleotides are TGTGCCAGCAGTTCTTGGACTAGTCCCCGATACGAGCAGTACTTC. Translation: CASSSWTSPRYEQYF.

The J gene is TRBJ1-6, the V gene TRBV27; no clear D gene. The CDR3 is 13 amino acids. The germline CDR1 and CDR2 sequences are MNHEY and SMNVEV (reference sequence). Deletions cut 5 bases from V and 9 bases from J, with 11 bases between. As DNA, the CDR3 is TGTGCCAGCAGTATGGGCCTTCCTTCACCCCTCCACTTT. Translating gives CASSMGLPSPLHF.

The chain combines TRBV5-1 with TRBJ2-7, with TRBD1 matching 9 bases. The CDR3 loop spans 15 amino acids. Germline V CDR1 and CDR2: SGHRS, YFSETQ. The J segment lost 6 bases and the V segment lost 3 bases, leaving 10 bases of the junction unmatched. The CDR3 bases are TGCGCCAGCAGCTCACACAGGGGGCGAGGGTTCGAGCAGTACTTC. Translating gives CASSSHRGRGFEQYF.

The chain couples TRBV19 to TRBJ1-2, with TRBD1 identical over 8 bases. This CDR3 is built from 15 residues. Germline-derived CDR1 and CDR2 are LNHDA and SQIVND (reference sequence). Germline trimming cut 7 bases from V and 1 base from J; bases unmatched to any gene: 8. The CDR3 coding sequence is TGTGCCAGTACCCGGGGGACAGGCAATAACTATGGCTACACCTTC. Protein sequence: CASTRGTGNNYGYTF.

A few counts support this clone. The V and J genes are TRBV5-1 and TRBJ1-1; unclear D gene. The germline gives CDR1 SGHRS, CDR2 YFSETQ. The CDR3 is 14 residues long. Trimming took off 0 bases at V and 0 bases at J, with 6 bases between the two ends. The CDR3 DNA reads TGCGCCAGCAGCTTGGGAGGCCTGAACACTGAAGCTTTCTTT. Translation: CASSLGGLNTEAFF.

V and J are TRBV2 and TRBJ1-4; 7 bases fit TRBD1. Germline V gene sequence: CDR1 SNHLY, CDR2 FYNNEI. J was trimmed by 8 bases and V by 1 base; bases with no gene match: 4. CDR3 length equals 14 residues. Here the CDR3 reads CASSEGQGREKLFF. Here the CDR3 DNA reads TGTGCCAGCAGTGAAGGACAGGGACGCGAAAAACTGTTTTTT.

This chain uses TRBV5-1 with TRBJ2-5, with D uncertain. The CDR3 sequence is 14 residues long. V was pared by 0 bases and J by 0 bases, with 6 bases between. CDR1 is SGHRS and CDR2 is YFSETQ in the germline V gene. CDR3 protein: CASSLGTNQETQYF. The CDR3 DNA is TGCGCCAGCAGCTTGGGAACAAACCAAGAGACCCAGTACTTC.

J is TRBJ1-2 and V is TRBV5-1, with D tentatively TRBD1 (5 bases). This CDR3 comprises 12 residues. With 2 bases removed from V and 4 bases from J, the gap between germline ends came to 6 bases. Per germline, CDR1 SGHRS and CDR2 YFSETQ. The CDR3 nucleotides are TGCGCCAGCAGCTTCGACAGCTATGGCTACACCTTC. This codes for CASSFDSYGYTF.

The chain couples TRBV10-2 to TRBJ1-2, with 10 bases fitting TRBD1. With 0 bases clipped from V and 7 bases from J, the junction kept 14 bases outside the gene matches. Germline V lookup: CDR1 WSHSY, CDR2 SAAADI. The CDR3 loop spans 18 amino acids. CDR3 nucleotide sequence: TGCGCCAGCAGTGAGTCACGATTCCCCGGGACAGGGGAGGGTGGCTACACCTTC. It codes for CASSESRFPGTGEGGYTF.

This chain uses TRBV18 with TRBJ2-3; 9 bases are a match to TRBD2. The junction had 4 bases not matched to a gene; V was cut back by 5 bases and J by 4 bases. Per the germline V gene, CDR1 is KGHSH and CDR2 is LQKENI. The CDR3 has 14 amino acids. In DNA, the CDR3 is TGTGCCAGCTCAGGGCGGGAGGGCCCAGATACGCAGTATTTT. As protein: CASSGREGPDTQYF.

This clone was detected a few times. J is TRBJ1-4 and V is TRBV7-9; perhaps TRBD1 as D (6 bases). The V and J ends lost 0 bases and 2 bases respectively, with 10 bases between them. The CDR3 covers 16 residues. Germline loops: CDR1 SEHNR, CDR2 FQNEAQ (reference sequence). CDR3 coding DNA: TGTGCCAGCAGCTTAGCGCTGGGGGCGACTAATGAAAAACTGTTTTTT. Protein: CASSLALGATNEKLFF.

The chain couples TRBV4-2 to TRBJ2-7; 7 bases fit TRBD1. The length of the CDR3 is 15 residues. V lost 0 bases to trimming and J lost 4 bases; unmatched junction nucleotides: 6. Germline CDR1 LGHNA, CDR2 YNFKEQ. The CDR3 sequence is CASSQDRQGRYEQYF. CDR3 coding DNA: TGTGCCAGCAGCCAAGATCGACAGGGCAGGTACGAGCAGTACTTC.

This clone was counted only a few times. CDR3 sequence (DNA): TGTGCCAGCAGGGAGACAGGGGACAATGAGCAGTTCTTC. This codes for CASRETGDNEQFF. The rearrangement uses TRBV13 and TRBJ2-1, with 8 nucleotides matching TRBD1. The germline V gene encodes CDR1 PRHDT and CDR2 FYEKMQ (reference sequence). Trimming removed 6 bases from V and 5 bases from J; junction bases left unmatched: 3. The CDR3 contains 13 residues.

This chain uses TRBV7-2 with TRBJ1-1, with 7 bases matching TRBD1. The CDR3 spans 15 residues. CDR1 and CDR2 (germline): SGHTA, FQGNSA. V shed 1 base, J shed 4 bases, and the junction held 6 bases outside the gene matches. CDR3 loop: CASSLVPGGGTEAFF. The CDR3 DNA sequence: TGTGCCAGCAGCTTAGTTCCAGGGGGTGGCACTGAAGCTTTCTTT.

This chain uses TRBV6-5 with TRBJ1-3, with unresolved D. V lost 5 bases to trimming and J lost 0 bases, with 11 bases between them. Germline V gene lookup returns CDR1 MNHEY and CDR2 SVGAGI. This CDR3 has 15 amino acids. CDR3 bases: TGTGCCAGCAGTCGAGGGCCGTACTCTGGAAACACCATATATTTT. Its protein is CASSRGPYSGNTIYF.

The chain couples TRBV5-1 to TRBJ2-1, with a tentative D call TRBD2 (6 bases). CDR3 length equals 15 residues. Trimming cost V 2 bases and J 0 bases, with 9 bases left between them. Germline V lookup: CDR1 SGHRS, CDR2 YFSETQ. CDR3 sequence: CASSFSGSSYNEQFF. CDR3 sequence (DNA): TGCGCCAGCAGCTTTAGCGGATCCTCCTACAATGAGCAGTTCTTC.

The chain joins TRBV19 to TRBJ2-1; 8 nucleotides line up with TRBD1. The J segment lost 7 bases and the V segment lost 3 bases, leaving 5 bases of the junction unmatched. The length of the CDR3 is 14 residues. Per germline, CDR1 LNHDA and CDR2 SQIVND (reference sequence). The CDR3, as DNA: TGTGCCAGTAGTATTCAGGGGGCTGTAAATGAGCAGTTCTTC. Its protein is CASSIQGAVNEQFF.

The rearrangement uses TRBV18 and TRBJ2-7; TRBD2 matches at 14 bases. The V and J ends lost 6 bases and 12 bases, in that order; junction bases with no gene match: 10. The CDR3 covers 14 residues. Germline-derived CDR1 and CDR2 are KGHSH and LQKENI. Here the CDR3 reads CASSGLAGDPLGYF. DNA for the CDR3: TGTGCCAGCTCGGGACTAGCGGGAGATCCCTTAGGGTACTTC.

This chain links TRBV11-2 with TRBJ2-7; D gene unclear. Looked up from germline, CDR1 is SGHAT and CDR2 is FQNNGV. V gave up 2 bases and J gave up 0 bases, with 5 bases separating them. There are 13 residues in the CDR3. CDR3 DNA: TGTGCCAGCAGCTTAACTTCCTCCTACGAGCAGTACTTC. Its protein is CASSLTSSYEQYF.

V gene TRBV7-2 combines with J gene TRBJ1-1; D is unresolved. CDR3 length: 17 residues. V was shortened by 5 bases and J by 1 base, with 20 bases between the two germline ends. Per germline, CDR1 SGHTA and CDR2 FQGNSA. Written as DNA, the CDR3 is TGTGCCAGCAGCCCTAGCGTGCTTGGGTTGGGGAACACTGAAGCTTTCTTT. It encodes CASSPSVLGLGNTEAFF.

The gene calls are TRBV10-3 and TRBJ2-3; 14 nucleotides agree with TRBD2. The germline gives CDR1 ENHRY, CDR2 SYGVKD. The CDR3 extends over 16 amino acids. V shed 3 bases and J 5 bases; nucleotides not matched to a gene: 4. CDR3 amino acids: CAISEDGLAGGDTQYF. In nucleotides, the CDR3 is TGTGCCATCAGTGAAGACGGACTAGCGGGAGGAGATACGCAGTATTTT.

This sequence joins TRBV20-1 and TRBJ2-1, with 7 nucleotides matching TRBD2. The ends lost 6 bases at V and 8 bases at J; junction bases unmatched: 1. The CDR3 runs 10 residues. Germline V lookup: CDR1 DFQATT, CDR2 SNEGSKA (reference sequence). CDR3 nucleotide sequence: TGCAGTGCCGCGGGAGATGAGCAGTTCTTC. This encodes CSAAGDEQFF.

This sequence joins TRBV4-3 and TRBJ2-7; 9 bases fit TRBD1. This CDR3 contains 15 residues. The V segment lost 2 bases and the J segment 5 bases; nucleotides outside the gene matches: 7. CDR1 is LGHNA, CDR2 YSLEER, per germline. CDR3 in amino acids: CASSQRITGGNEQYF. Here the CDR3 DNA reads TGCGCCAGCAGCCAACGTATCACAGGGGGCAACGAGCAGTACTTC.